This T cell receptor (beta chain) was documented in a study of T cell clonotyping in hematopoietic cell transplantation. Study overall: Cytoreduction preceded collection of pretransplant recipient samples.

Notes on this clone: Antigen specificity is unknown.

Some clones are missing from TCRdb's copy, which holds only in-frame ones; the method was immunoSEQ multiplex PCR. The data hold 75,000 to 95,000 clones, with 90% to 96% observed a single time. Findings of the study overall: At the given depth, recipient repertoires were over 97% de novo clonotypes.

The CDR3 extends over 15 amino acids. J was trimmed by 4 bases and V by 0 bases; bases with no gene match: 3. Germline V gives CDR1 MNHEY, CDR2 SMNVEV (reference sequence). Time point denoted: recipient sample about 28 days before transplant, after cytoreduction. Sequencing used peripheral blood mononuclear cells, obtained before stem cell transplant. V usage is TRBV27 and J usage is TRBJ1-2; 9 positions match TRBD1. The TCR comes from a woman between 50 and 59 years old with acute myeloid leukemia. Some clones in this sample may be carry-over from other donors' samples. CDR3 in amino acids: CASSLSDRGTYGYTF. CDR3 bases: TGTGCCAGCAGTTTATCGGACAGGGGCACCTATGGCTACACCTTC.